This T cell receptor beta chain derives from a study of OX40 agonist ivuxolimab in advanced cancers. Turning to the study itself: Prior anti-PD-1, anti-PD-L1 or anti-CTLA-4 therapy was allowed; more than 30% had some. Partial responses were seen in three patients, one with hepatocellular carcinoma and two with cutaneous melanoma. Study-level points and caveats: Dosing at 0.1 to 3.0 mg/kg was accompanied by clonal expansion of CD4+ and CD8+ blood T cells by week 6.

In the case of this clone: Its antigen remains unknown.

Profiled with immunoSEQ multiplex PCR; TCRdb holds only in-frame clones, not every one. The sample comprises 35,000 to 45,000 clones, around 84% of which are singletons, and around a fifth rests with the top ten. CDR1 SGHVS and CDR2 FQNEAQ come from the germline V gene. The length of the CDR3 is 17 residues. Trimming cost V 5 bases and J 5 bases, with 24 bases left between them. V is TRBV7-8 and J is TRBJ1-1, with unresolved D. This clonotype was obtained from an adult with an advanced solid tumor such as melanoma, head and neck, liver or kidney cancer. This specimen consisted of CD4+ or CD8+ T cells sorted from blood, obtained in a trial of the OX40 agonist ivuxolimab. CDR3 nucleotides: TGTGCCAGCAGCCTCATCGCTACTTGGGGTACGGTGACTGAAGCTTTCTTT. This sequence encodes CASSLIATWGTVTEAFF.